This T cell receptor (beta chain) was sequenced for a study of regulatory T cells in long-lasting Graves disease. Study information: Newly diagnosed Graves' patients took antithyroid drugs under 3 months.

Germline-derived CDR1 and CDR2 are SGHRS and YFSETQ. The length of the CDR3 is 14 residues. Trimming took 4 bases from V and 5 from J, leaving 13 bases between them. Notes on the study in general: Gene preferences differed: TRBV28, TRBJ1-2, TRBJ2-5 in persistent cases.

Arm-PCR of CDR3 regions and iRepertoire HTBI primers were used to build TCR beta libraries. TCRdb redid the calling of the multiplex PCR reads with MiXCR, one entry per CDR3 protein. The table lists almost 450,000 distinct CDR3 sequences, approximately 16% of them singletons. Time point meaning: newly diagnosed GD, antithyroid drugs for less than 3 months. The TCR library used RNA extracted from PBMCs. This clonotype was seen repeatedly, ten times or more. The antigen remains undetermined. This sample also belongs to another study, concerning T cells in Graves' hyperthyroidism and ophthalmopathy. Per that paper: The HTBI set primed first-round TCR CDR3 RT-PCR.

Sequenced material: peripheral blood mononuclear cells (PBMCs), taken at new diagnosis, from a patient treated with antithyroid drugs. The gene calls are TRBV5-1 and TRBJ2-1; a possible D gene is TRBD2 (6 bases). The receptor's source is a woman aged 30 to 39 with Graves disease. The CDR3 DNA is TGCGCCAGCAGCCCTACGGGGGTCCACAATGAGCAGTTCTTC. As protein: CASSPTGVHNEQFF.